The 2 T cell receptor beta chains given below trace back to one sample, sequenced in a study of T-cell reconstitution after alpha-beta-depleted transplantation in children. Construction of the TCRbeta library involved unique molecular identifiers. TCRdb reprocessed the PCR reads via MiXCR and lists one record per CDR3 protein. The sample lists about 640,000 distinct CDR3 sequences, roughly 13% occurring once. This specimen was PBMCs, mostly from graft donor cells, taken 360 days after TCRalphabeta/CD19-depleted stem cell transplant. These receptors all stem from a male patient younger than 18 who had a stem cell transplant for acute myeloid leukemia, so the T cells may come from the graft donor.

The genes are TRBV5-1 and TRBJ2-7; 12 nucleotides align to TRBD2. The CDR3 totals 15 residues. The J segment lost 6 bases and the V segment lost 2 bases, leaving 6 bases of the junction unmatched. Germline V gene lookup returns CDR1 SGHRS and CDR2 YFSETQ. CDR3 DNA sequence: TGCGCCAGCAGCTTTTCTTCTAGCGGGAGGGCCGAGCAGTACTTC. Its translation is CASSFSSSGRAEQYF.

The J gene is TRBJ2-5, the V gene TRBV24-1, with a weak D call TRBD1 (5 bases). V lost 3 bases to trimming and J lost 2 bases, with 12 bases between them. The CDR3 runs 15 residues. CDR1 is KGHDR and CDR2 is SFDVKD in the germline V gene. In DNA, the CDR3 is TGTGCCACCAGTGATCCCCGCGCAGGGCAAGAGACCCAGTACTTC. It is translated as CATSDPRAGQETQYF.